Below, 10 T cell receptor beta chains from the same sample are listed, as sequenced in a study of CD8 T cells in Susac syndrome (dated by TCRdb to the late 2010s). The method was the immunoSEQ multiplex PCR assay. RNA was extracted with the RNeasy kit and roughly 0.45 to 1 ug was reverse transcribed using random hexamers. TCRdb applied fastp at Q25 and MiXCR to the public reads, then kept only in-frame beta chains. Each entry merges the rows of one CDR3 protein and shows their most common DNA and genes. The sample yields approximately 140,000 distinct CDR3 sequences; approximately 96% were counted once. Together, the top ten hold approximately 0.11% of the sample. Sequenced input: CD4+ T cells from PBMCs. All receptors derive from a human donor with multiple sclerosis.

The chain has TRBV20-1 and TRBJ2-2; D may be TRBD2 (5 bases). Looked up from germline, CDR1 is DFQATT and CDR2 is SNEGSKA (reference sequence). V was cut by 4 bases and J by 0 bases, with 12 bases left in between. The CDR3 spans 15 residues. The CDR3 DNA is TGCAGTGCTACTCCTCTAGCCCCGAACACCGGGGAGCTGTTTTTT. Its translation: CSATPLAPNTGELFF.

J is TRBJ1-1 and V is TRBV29-1, with D unclear. The V end was cut by 4 bases, the J end by 0 bases, with 12 bases between. The CDR3 consists of 14 residues. Germline values: CDR1 SQVTM, CDR2 ANQGSEA. The CDR3: CSVVASSLNTEAFF. The CDR3 DNA reads as TGCAGCGTTGTGGCATCCTCTTTGAACACTGAAGCTTTCTTT.

The chain recombines TRBV6-2 or TRBV6-3 with TRBJ2-3; TRBD1 agrees at 9 bases. The CDR3 sequence is 15 residues long. Per germline, CDR1 MNHEY and CDR2 SVGEGT. V lost 6 bases and J lost 3; bases outside the gene matches: 7. This CDR3 is CASSPTGGTTDTQYF. The DNA for the CDR3 is TGTGCCAGCAGCCCGACAGGGGGTACAACAGATACGCAGTATTTT.

The rearrangement links TRBV20-1 to TRBJ2-7; 9 bases are a match to TRBD1. This CDR3 is 13 amino acids long. CDR1 is DFQATT, CDR2 SNEGSKA, per germline (reference sequence). Trimming took 3 bases from V and 3 from J; bases not matched to a gene: 3. The CDR3 DNA sequence: TGCAGTGCTAGGCCGGACAGGGGCTACGAGCAGTACTTC. Its translation: CSARPDRGYEQYF.

The chain recombines TRBV27 with TRBJ2-2; 12 bases fit TRBD1. From germline, CDR1 is MNHEY and CDR2 SMNVEV (reference sequence). Germline trimming cut 5 bases from V and 5 bases from J; bases unmatched to any gene: 3. The CDR3 runs to 15 residues. The CDR3 spells CASSGTGGYTGELFF. The CDR3 coding sequence is TGTGCCAGCAGTGGGACAGGGGGCTATACCGGGGAGCTGTTTTTT.

The chain uses TRBV28 and TRBJ2-7, with a weak D call TRBD2 (5 bases). The CDR3 spans 15 residues. Between the trimmed V and J ends, which lost 5 bases and 5 bases, there was a span of 19 bases. CDR1 and CDR2 (germline): MDHEN, SYDVKM. Here the CDR3 reads CASSRPPWRPHEQYF. CDR3 DNA sequence: TGTGCCAGCAGTCGCCCCCCCTGGAGGCCCCACGAGCAGTACTTC.

This sequence joins TRBV29-1 and TRBJ1-1; the match to TRBD1 covers 8 bases. The CDR3 is 13 amino acids. Per germline, CDR1 SQVTM and CDR2 ANQGSEA. With 3 bases clipped from V and 3 bases from J, the junction kept 3 bases outside the gene matches. The chain's CDR3 is CSVDDRGDTEAFF. CDR3 in DNA: TGCAGCGTTGATGACAGGGGTGACACTGAAGCTTTCTTT.

The chain has TRBV5-1 and TRBJ1-1; weak D call: TRBD1 (5 bases). Trimming pared 0 bases from V and 7 bases from J, leaving 13 bases between. The CDR3 sequence is 14 residues long. Germline loops: CDR1 SGHRS, CDR2 YFSETQ. The CDR3 DNA follows: TGCGCCAGCAGCTTGGATGGGGGGACGGTTGAAGCTTTCTTT. As protein: CASSLDGGTVEAFF. The full variable domain, its missing parts supplied by reference TRBV5-1 and TRBJ1-1, is KAGVTQTPRYLIKTRGQQVTLSCSPISGHRSVSWYQQTPGQGLQFLFEYFSETQRNKGNFPGRFSGRQFSNSRSEMNVSTLELGDSALYLCASSLDGGTVEAFFGQGTRLTVV.

The chain combines TRBV29-1 with TRBJ2-7; no clear D. CDR1 and CDR2 (germline): SQVTM, ANQGSEA. V was shortened by 4 bases and J by 5 bases, with 9 bases between the two germline ends. The CDR3 runs to 11 residues. The CDR3 DNA is TGCAGCGTTGGAGTGGGGAACGAGCAGTACTTC. Its translation is CSVGVGNEQYF.

The genes are TRBV18 and TRBJ2-7; 11 bases map to TRBD1. The trim removed 2 bases at V and 3 bases at J, leaving 6 bases unmatched. The length of the CDR3 is 16 residues. The germline V gene has CDR1 KGHSH and CDR2 LQKENI. CDR3 amino acids: CASSPKSGTGGYEQYF. Written as DNA, the CDR3 is TGTGCCAGCTCACCAAAATCCGGGACAGGGGGCTACGAGCAGTACTTC.